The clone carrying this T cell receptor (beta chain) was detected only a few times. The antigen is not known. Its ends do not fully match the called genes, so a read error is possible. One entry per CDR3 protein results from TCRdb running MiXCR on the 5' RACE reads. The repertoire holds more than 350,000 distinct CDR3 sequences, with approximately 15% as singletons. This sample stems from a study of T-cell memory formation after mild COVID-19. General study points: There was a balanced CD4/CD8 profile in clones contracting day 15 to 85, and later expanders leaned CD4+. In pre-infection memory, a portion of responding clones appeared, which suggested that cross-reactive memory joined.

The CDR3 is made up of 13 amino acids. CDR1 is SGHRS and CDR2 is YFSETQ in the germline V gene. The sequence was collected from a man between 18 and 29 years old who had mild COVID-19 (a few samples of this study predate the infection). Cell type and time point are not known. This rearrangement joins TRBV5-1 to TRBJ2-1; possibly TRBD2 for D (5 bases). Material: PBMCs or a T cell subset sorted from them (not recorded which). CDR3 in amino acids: CASNLEVDNEQFF. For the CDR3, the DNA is TGCGCCAGCAACTTGGAGGTCGACAATGAGCAGTTCTTC.